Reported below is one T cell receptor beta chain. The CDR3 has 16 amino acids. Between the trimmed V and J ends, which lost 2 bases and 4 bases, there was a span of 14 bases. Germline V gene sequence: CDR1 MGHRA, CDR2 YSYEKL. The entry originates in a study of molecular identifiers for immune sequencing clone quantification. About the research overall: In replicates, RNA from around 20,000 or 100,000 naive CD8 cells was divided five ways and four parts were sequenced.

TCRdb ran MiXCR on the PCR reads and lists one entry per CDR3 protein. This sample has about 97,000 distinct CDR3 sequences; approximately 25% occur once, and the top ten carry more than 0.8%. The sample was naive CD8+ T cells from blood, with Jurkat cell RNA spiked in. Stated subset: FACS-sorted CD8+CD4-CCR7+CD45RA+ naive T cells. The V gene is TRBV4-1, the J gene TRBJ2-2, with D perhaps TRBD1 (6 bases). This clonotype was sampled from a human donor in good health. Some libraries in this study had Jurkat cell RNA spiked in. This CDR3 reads CASSQTGYAGTGELFF. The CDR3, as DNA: TGCGCCAGCAGCCAAACAGGGTATGCGGGCACCGGGGAGCTGTTTTTT.